This T cell receptor beta chain was identified in a study of T cell responses to AZD1222 COVID-19 vaccine. This CDR3 contains 14 residues. Deletions cut 2 bases from V and 6 bases from J, with 13 bases between. Germline CDR1 and CDR2: MNHEY and SMNVEV (reference sequence). Study-level findings and limits: Sampled repertoires all dated from after the peak T cell response. Spike was spanned by vaccine-associated CD4 TCRs, with dominance at 160-218 and 743-854.

Libraries were prepared by immunoSEQ multiplex PCR; TCRdb keeps only in-frame clonotypes and omits some of them. The sample includes about 160,000 clones, 94% of them seen just once. As regards this clone: Antigen: not known.

The chain is built from TRBV27 and TRBJ1-1; no definite D call. The specimen comprised peripheral blood, sampled 28 days after the second AZD1222 dose. This sequence was found in an adult who received the AZD1222 COVID-19 vaccine. The CDR3 sequence: CASSLGIGFPEAFF. Written as DNA, the CDR3 is TGTGCCAGCAGTTTAGGGATTGGGTTTCCTGAAGCTTTCTTT.